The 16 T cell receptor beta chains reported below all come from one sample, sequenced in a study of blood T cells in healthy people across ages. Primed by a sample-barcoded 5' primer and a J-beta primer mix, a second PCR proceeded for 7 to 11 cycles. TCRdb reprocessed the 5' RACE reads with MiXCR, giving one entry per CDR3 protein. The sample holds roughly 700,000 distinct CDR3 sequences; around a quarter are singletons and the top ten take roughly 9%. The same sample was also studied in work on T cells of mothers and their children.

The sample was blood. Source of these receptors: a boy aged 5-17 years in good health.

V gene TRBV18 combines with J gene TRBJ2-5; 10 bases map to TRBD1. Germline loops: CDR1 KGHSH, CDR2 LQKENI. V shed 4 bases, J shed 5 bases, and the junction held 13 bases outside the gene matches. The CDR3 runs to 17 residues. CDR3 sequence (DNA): TGTGCCAGCTCACTCTCAAAACCGACAGGGGGCAGGGAGACCCAGTACTTC. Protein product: CASSLSKPTGGRETQYF.

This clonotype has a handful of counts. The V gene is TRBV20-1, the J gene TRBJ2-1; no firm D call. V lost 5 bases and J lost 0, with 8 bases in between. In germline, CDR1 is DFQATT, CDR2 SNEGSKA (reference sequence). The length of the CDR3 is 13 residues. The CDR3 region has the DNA TGCAGTGCTTCCCATAGCTCCTACAATGAGCAGTTCTTC. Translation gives CSASHSSYNEQFF.

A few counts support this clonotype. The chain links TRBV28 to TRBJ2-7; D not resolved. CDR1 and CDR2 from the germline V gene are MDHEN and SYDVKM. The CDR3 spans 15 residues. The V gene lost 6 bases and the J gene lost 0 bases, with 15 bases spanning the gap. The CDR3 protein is CASRLPSLGSYEQYF. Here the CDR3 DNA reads TGTGCCAGCAGGTTACCATCCCTAGGCTCCTACGAGCAGTACTTC.

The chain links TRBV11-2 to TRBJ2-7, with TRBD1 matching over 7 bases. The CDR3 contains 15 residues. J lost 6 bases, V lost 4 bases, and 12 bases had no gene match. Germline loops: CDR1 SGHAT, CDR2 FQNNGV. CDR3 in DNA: TGTGCCAGCAGCTCCGACAGGGTATCTACCGCCGAGCAGTACTTC. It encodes CASSSDRVSTAEQYF. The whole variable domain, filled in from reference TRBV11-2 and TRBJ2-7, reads EAGVAQSPRYKIIEKRQSVAFWCNPISGHATLYWYQQILGQGPKLLIQFQNNGVVDDSQLPKDRFSAERLKGVDSTLKIQPAKLEDSAVYLCASSSDRVSTAEQYFGPGTRLTVT.

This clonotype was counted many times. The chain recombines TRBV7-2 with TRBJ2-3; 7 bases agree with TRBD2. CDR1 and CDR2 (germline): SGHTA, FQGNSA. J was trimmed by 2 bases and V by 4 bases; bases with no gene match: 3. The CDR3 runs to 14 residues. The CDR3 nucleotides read TGTGCCAGCAGCTGGGACTACTACACAGATACGCAGTATTTT. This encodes CASSWDYYTDTQYF.

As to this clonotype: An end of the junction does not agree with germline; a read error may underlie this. CDR3 residues: CASIRQGHNERFF. The CDR3 region has the DNA TGTGCCAGCATCCGACAAGGGCACAATGAGCGGTTCTTC. J is TRBJ2-1 and V is TRBV27; no clear D. This CDR3 has 13 amino acids. Per germline, CDR1 MNHEY and CDR2 SMNVEV (reference sequence).

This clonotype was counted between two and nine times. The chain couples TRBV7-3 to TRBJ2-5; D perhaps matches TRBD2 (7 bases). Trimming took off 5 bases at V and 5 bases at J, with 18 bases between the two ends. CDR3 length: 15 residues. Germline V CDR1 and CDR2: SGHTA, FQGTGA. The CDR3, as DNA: TGTGCCAGCAGCCAGATGGGGGGGGGCGTGGAGACCCAGTACTTC. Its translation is CASSQMGGGVETQYF.

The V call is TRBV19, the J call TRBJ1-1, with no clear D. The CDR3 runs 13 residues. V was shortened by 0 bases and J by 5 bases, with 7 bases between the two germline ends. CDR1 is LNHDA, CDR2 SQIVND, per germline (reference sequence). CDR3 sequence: CASSIDVGTEAFF. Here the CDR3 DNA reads TGTGCCAGTAGTATAGATGTAGGGACTGAAGCTTTCTTT.

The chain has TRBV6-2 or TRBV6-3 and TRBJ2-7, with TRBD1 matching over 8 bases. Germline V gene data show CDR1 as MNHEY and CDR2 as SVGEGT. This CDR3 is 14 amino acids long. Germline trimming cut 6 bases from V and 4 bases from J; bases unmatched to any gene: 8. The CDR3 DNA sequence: TGTGCCAGCAGGGAACCGGGACAGGAATACGAGCAGTACTTC. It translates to CASREPGQEYEQYF.

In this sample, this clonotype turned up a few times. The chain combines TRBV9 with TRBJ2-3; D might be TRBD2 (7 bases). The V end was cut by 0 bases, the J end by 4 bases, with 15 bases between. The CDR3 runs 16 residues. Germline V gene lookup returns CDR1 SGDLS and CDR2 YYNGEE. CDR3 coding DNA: TGTGCCAGCAGCGTAGCTAGGGCGGGGGCCTCAGATACGCAGTATTTT. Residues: CASSVARAGASDTQYF.

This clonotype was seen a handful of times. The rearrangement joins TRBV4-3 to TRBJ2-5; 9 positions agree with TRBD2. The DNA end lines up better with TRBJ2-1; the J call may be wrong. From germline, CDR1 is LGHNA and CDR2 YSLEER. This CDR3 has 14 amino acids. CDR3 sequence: CASSQVAGVGEQFF. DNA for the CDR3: TGCGCCAGCAGCCAAGTAGCGGGGGTGGGTGAGCAGTTCTTC.

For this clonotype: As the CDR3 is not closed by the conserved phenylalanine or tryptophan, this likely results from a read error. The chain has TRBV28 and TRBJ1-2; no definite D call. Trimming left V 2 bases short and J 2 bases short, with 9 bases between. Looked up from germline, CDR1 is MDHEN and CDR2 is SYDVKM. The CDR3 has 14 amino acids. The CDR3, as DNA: TGTGCCAGCAGTTTAAACGGCCAGAACTATGGCTACACCCTC. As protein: CASSLNGQNYGYTL.

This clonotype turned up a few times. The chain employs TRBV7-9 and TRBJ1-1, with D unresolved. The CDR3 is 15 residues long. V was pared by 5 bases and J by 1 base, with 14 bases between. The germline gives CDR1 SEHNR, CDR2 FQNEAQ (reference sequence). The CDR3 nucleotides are TGTGCCAGCAGCCCAGACCGCCCTTGGAACACTGAAGCTTTCTTT. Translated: CASSPDRPWNTEAFF.

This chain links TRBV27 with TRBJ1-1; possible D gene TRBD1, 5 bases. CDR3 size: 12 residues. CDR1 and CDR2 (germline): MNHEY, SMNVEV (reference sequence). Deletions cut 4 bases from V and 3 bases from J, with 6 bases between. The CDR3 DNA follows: TGTGCCAGCAGTTCAGGGCACACTGAAGCTTTCTTT. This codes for CASSSGHTEAFF.

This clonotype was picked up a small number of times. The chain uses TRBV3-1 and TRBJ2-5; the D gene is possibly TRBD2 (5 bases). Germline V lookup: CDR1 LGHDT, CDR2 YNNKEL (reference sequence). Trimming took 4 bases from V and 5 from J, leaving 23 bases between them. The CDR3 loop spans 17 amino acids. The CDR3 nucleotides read TGTGCCAGCAGCCCCCCCCCAGGACTGTCGATCCGGGAGACCCAGTACTTC. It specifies CASSPPPGLSIRETQYF.

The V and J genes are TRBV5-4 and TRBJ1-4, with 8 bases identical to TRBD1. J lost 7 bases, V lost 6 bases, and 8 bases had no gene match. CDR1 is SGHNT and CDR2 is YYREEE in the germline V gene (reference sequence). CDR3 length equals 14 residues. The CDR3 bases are TGTGCCAGCACCCCGGACAGGGCTAGTGAAAAACTGTTTTTT. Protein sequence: CASTPDRASEKLFF.